This T cell receptor (beta chain) was documented in a study of CD8 T cells in Susac syndrome. On the study more broadly: Sequenced Susac syndrome patients included roughly six with clinically active disease and fewer than 10 in remission.

The authors sequenced TCR beta from blood CD8+ and CD4+ T cells. Negative isolation was used for CD8+ and CD4+ T cells, and FACS enrichment was applied to TEMRA cells. Germline CDR1 reads MGHRA; CDR2 reads YSYEKL. The ends lost 1 base at V and 7 bases at J; junction bases unmatched: 3. This CDR3 contains 13 residues. Random-hexamer reverse transcription was applied to about 0.5 to 1 ug RNA. TCRdb processed the immunoSEQ multiplex PCR reads anew with MiXCR; each CDR3 protein has one entry. The sample carries more than 65,000 distinct CDR3 sequences, more than 85% recorded once. This receptor was obtained from a human donor with Susac syndrome. V usage is TRBV4-1 and J usage is TRBJ1-1; 7 positions agree with TRBD1. Sequencing was carried out using CD8+ T cells from PBMCs. This chain's CDR3 is CASSQAGGGEAFF. CDR3 nucleotides: TGCGCCAGCAGCCAAGCAGGGGGAGGTGAAGCTTTCTTT.